The entry that follows covers one TCR beta chain sequence. This clonotype was counted only a few times. What antigen it recognizes has not been identified. The input lacks base qualities; no much larger clone sits a single base away. The data originate from a study of human T cells and chemical hapten exposure (dated by TCRdb to about 2021). With regard to the full study: For sensitization, 2% DPC in acetone was applied to a 2 cm by 2 cm area of upper inner arm skin. Weekly therapeutic DPC doses were additionally applied to the scalp of patients throughout the roughly 25-week study period. Patch tests used Finn chambers with 0.01% DPC on the upper back, scored after 6 days by International Contact Dermatitis Research Group standards. The patient cohort, mostly female, included alopecia areata with under or over 50% scalp involvement, alopecia totalis and alopecia universalis. Libraries were pooled for sequencing, and variation in per-sample TCR yields was attributed mainly to small differences in library volumes within the pool. The study tracked peripheral blood TCR repertoire changes in vivo during primary and secondary sensitization to the hapten diphenylcyclopropenone (DPC) in alopecia patients. Patient blood was sampled pre-sensitization (week 0) and at 2, 6 and about 24 weeks after DPC sensitization. For TCR sequencing, blood came from about 28 alopecia patients at anywhere from one to four time points (pre-sensitization, 2, 6 and 24 weeks).

Results and caveats for the whole study, not just this receptor: Expanded TCRs formed significantly more large CDR3 similarity clusters than pre-sensitization or healthy control sets, consistent with antigen-driven responses. All patients had alopecia, a presumed autoimmune disease, so their immune response might differ from that of healthy individuals. Patch test score correlated positively with the number of PT1 expanded TCRs, reaching significance at thresholds 8, 16 and 32 but not at 4. Repeated subsampling changed both the strength of the expansion versus patch-test correlation and the threshold at which the correlation became significant. DPC sensitization did not change the number of TCRs with a frequency above 1 in 1000, and there was no evidence of changes in global repertoire structure.

What this sample's time point label stands for: patch test 1, 2 weeks after DPC sensitization. The treatment or condition label on this specimen signifies: therapeutic diphenylcyclopropenone sensitization with weekly scalp DPC. At every patch-test visit, the blood draw took place before the patch test was put on. Eligible patients were aged 18 to 70, diagnosed with alopecia, deemed suitable for DPC therapy, and excluded if pregnant. Total RNA was extracted from unfractionated whole blood collected in Tempus Blood RNA tubes. V loses 2 bases, J loses 8 bases, and the germline ends lie 18 bases apart. Counted from cysteine to phenylalanine, this CDR3 has 14 amino acids. The kept DNA is CDR3 alone, 42 bases in frame from the first base. From the germline V gene (reference sequence), CDR1 is DFQATT and CDR2 is SNEGSKA. Library preparation employed RACE. The instrument was a NextSeq 500. During library preparation, unique molecular identifiers were attached to individual cDNA molecules so that TCRs could be counted in a quantitative, reproducible way. Both TCR alpha and TCR beta chains were sequenced from each blood RNA sample. In the authors' own workflow: The median number of TCRs per sample was 90,000 to 100,000, ranging from about 23,224 to 700,000. The Decombinator software suite was used to annotate V, J and CDR3 in the TCR reads. For PS versus PT1 abundance plots, all samples were subsampled to the same number of TCRs (28,000). TCRs were defined as expanded if absent before sensitization and observed at least eight times at the 2-week time point. Through fastp at Q25 and MiXCR, TCRdb rebuilt clones from the public reads, retaining in-frame beta chains. Rows are combined by CDR3 protein, so each entry shows the most common genes and DNA. TCRdb, not the original authors, processed these V and J calls. The sample contains over 85,000 distinct CDR3 sequences, 9.5% to 15% of them found a single time. 2.1% of the sample goes to the ten largest clones.

Sequences were derived from whole blood, sampled in connection with sensitization to the hapten diphenylcyclopropenone (DPC). This clonotype was obtained from a woman aged 40 to 49 with alopecia areata. Some clones in this sample may be carry-over from other donors' samples. The chain is assembled from TRBV20-1 and TRBJ1-2; the D gene identity is not certain. The DNA sequence is TGCAGTGCTAGACTGAACGGCTACTCTGGAGGCTACACCTTC. Protein translation: CSARLNGYSGGYTF.